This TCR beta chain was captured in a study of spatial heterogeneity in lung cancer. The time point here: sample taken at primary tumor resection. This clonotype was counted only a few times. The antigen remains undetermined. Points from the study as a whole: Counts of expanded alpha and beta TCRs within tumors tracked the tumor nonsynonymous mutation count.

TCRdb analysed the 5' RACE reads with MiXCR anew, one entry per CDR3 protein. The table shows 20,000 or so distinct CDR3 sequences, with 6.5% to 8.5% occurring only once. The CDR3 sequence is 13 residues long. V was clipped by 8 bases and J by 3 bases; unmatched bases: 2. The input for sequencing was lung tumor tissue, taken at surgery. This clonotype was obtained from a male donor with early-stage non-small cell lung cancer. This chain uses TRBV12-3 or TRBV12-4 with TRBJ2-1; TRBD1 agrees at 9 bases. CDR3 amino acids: CASRGQGYNEQFF. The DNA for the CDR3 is TGTGCCAGCCGGGGACAGGGCTACAATGAGCAGTTCTTC.